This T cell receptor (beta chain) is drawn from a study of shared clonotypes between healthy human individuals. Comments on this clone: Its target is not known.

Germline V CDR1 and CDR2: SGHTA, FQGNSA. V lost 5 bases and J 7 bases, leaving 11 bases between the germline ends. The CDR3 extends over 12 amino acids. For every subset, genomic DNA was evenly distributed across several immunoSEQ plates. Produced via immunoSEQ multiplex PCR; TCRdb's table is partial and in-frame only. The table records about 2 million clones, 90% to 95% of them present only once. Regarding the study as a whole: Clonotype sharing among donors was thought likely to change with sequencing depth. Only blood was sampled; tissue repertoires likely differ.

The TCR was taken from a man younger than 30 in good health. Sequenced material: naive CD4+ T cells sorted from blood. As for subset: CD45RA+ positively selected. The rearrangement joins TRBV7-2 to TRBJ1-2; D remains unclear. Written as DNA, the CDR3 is TGTGCCAGCAGCCGGATTTTGGGTGGCTACACCTTC. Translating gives CASSRILGGYTF.